These 19 T cell receptor beta chains share one sample of origin, sequenced in a study of blood T cells in healthy people across ages. A second PCR of roughly 7 to 11 cycles used a sample-barcoded 5' primer and a J-beta primer mix. TCRdb redid the calling of the 5' RACE reads with MiXCR, one entry per CDR3 protein. The sample has hundreds of thousands of distinct CDR3 sequences, more than 40% seen once; the top ten hold around a third. The sample taken for sequencing was blood. These receptors came from a woman aged 60 to 75 in good health.

This clonotype was found a few times. The chain links TRBV27 to TRBJ2-4; D not resolved. Germline-derived CDR1 and CDR2 are MNHEY and SMNVEV (reference sequence). The CDR3 covers 14 residues. V gave up 3 bases and J gave up 9 bases, with 15 bases separating them. Here the CDR3 DNA reads TGTGCCAGCAGTTTGGGCCACGGGCTAAGCATTCAGTACTTC. The encoded protein is CASSLGHGLSIQYF.

The chain uses TRBV28 and TRBJ1-1; D not resolved. Between the trimmed V and J ends, which lost 11 bases and 6 bases, there was a span of 16 bases. This CDR3 comprises 12 residues. Germline V gene lookup returns CDR1 MDHEN and CDR2 SYDVKM. The CDR3 is CASRSRPAEAFF. The DNA of the CDR3 is TGTGCCTCAAGGAGCAGGCCCGCTGAAGCTTTCTTT.

As for this clonotype: This could be a read error, since a much larger clone is one nucleotide away. The rearrangement links TRBV7-9 to TRBJ2-1; TRBD2 agrees at 13 bases. This CDR3 comprises 17 residues. Germline V lookup: CDR1 SEHNR, CDR2 FQNEAQ (reference sequence). CDR3 in amino acids: CASSPGLAGSSYKEQFF. DNA for the CDR3: TGTGCCAGCAGCCCGGGACTAGCGGGGAGCTCCTACAAGGAGCAGTTCTTC.

This clonotype was counted between two and nine times. The chain couples TRBV27 to TRBJ2-5, with TRBD1 as a possible D gene (5 bases). The ends were cut back, 5 bases at V and 3 bases at J, with 16 bases in the middle. Per the germline V gene, CDR1 is MNHEY and CDR2 is SMNVEV (reference sequence). The CDR3 is made up of 15 amino acids. The CDR3 region has the DNA TGTGCCAGCAGTGGACCAGGGCTCCTGGAAGAGACCCAGTACTTC. Encoded protein: CASSGPGLLEETQYF.

In this sample, this clonotype turned up a few times. The chain carries TRBV7-2 and TRBJ1-1, with unresolved D. Germline CDR1 reads SGHTA; CDR2 reads FQGNSA. The CDR3 covers 13 residues. With 1 base removed from V and 6 bases from J, the gap between germline ends came to 9 bases. The CDR3 nucleotides are TGTGCCAGCAGCTTAGTAATCGGGGCTGAAGCTTTCTTT. It specifies CASSLVIGAEAFF.

This clonotype was picked up a small number of times. This chain links TRBV7-2 with TRBJ1-2, with 7 nucleotides matching TRBD1. This CDR3 is 14 amino acids long. Germline CDR1 reads SGHTA; CDR2 reads FQGNSA. With V trimmed by 5 bases and J by 4 bases, 7 bases remained unmatched. CDR3 bases: TGTGCCAGCAGCCACGGGACAGCTTTCTATGGCTACACCTTC. Translation gives CASSHGTAFYGYTF.

The chain uses TRBV20-1 and TRBJ2-7, with 8 bases lining up with TRBD1. Germline assignment: CDR1 DFQATT and CDR2 SNEGSKA (reference sequence). V was clipped by 6 bases and J by 5 bases; unmatched bases: 15. The CDR3 extends over 15 amino acids. The CDR3 nucleotides read TGCAGTGCCGCACCTAGGGACAGGCAAAAGGACGAGCAGTACTTC. Translation gives CSAAPRDRQKDEQYF.

V gene TRBV7-2 combines with J gene TRBJ2-1, with D tentatively TRBD1 (5 bases). The germline CDR1 and CDR2 sequences are SGHTA and FQGNSA. The V and J ends lost 3 bases and 5 bases respectively, with 8 bases between them. This CDR3 has 13 residues. CDR3 coding DNA: TGTGCCAGCAGCTTCGACAGAAACAATGAGCAGTTCTTC. This translates into CASSFDRNNEQFF. The variable domain in full, completed from reference TRBV7-2 and TRBJ2-1, reads GAGVSQSPSNKVTEKGKDVELRCDPISGHTALYWYRQSLGQGLEFLIYFQGNSAPDKSGLPSDRFSAERTGGSVSTLTIQRTQQEDSAVYLCASSFDRNNEQFFGPGTRLTVL.

The chain carries TRBV7-9 and TRBJ2-1; the match to TRBD1 covers 8 bases. Germline V CDR1 and CDR2: SEHNR, FQNEAQ (reference sequence). Trimming took 1 base from V and 12 from J; bases not matched to a gene: 11. The CDR3 totals 15 residues. CDR3 bases: TGTGCCAGCAGCTTAGGGATAGTGGGACAGGACGCGCAGTTCTTC. It yields the protein CASSLGIVGQDAQFF.

The J gene is TRBJ1-1, the V gene TRBV6-5; D is perhaps TRBD1 (5 bases). Germline V lookup: CDR1 MNHEY, CDR2 SVGAGI. The CDR3 is 15 amino acids. The V end lost 0 bases, the J end lost 8 bases, and 16 bases lay between the germline ends. DNA of the CDR3: TGTGCCAGCAGTTACTCGATATCCGGTTACAGGGAAGCTTTCTTT. Protein sequence: CASSYSISGYREAFF.

The rearrangement joins TRBV7-8 to TRBJ2-1, with 13 bases identical to TRBD2. V was clipped by 0 bases and J by 9 bases; unmatched bases: 8. Looked up from germline, CDR1 is SGHVS and CDR2 is FQNEAQ. This CDR3 region has 17 residues. The CDR3 DNA sequence: TGTGCCAGCAGCTTAGCCCCAACTAGCGGGAGGGTATCTGAGCAGTTCTTC. Encoded protein: CASSLAPTSGRVSEQFF.

Here the CDR3 DNA reads TGCGCCAGCAGCTTGGCACTACACAGGGATCCCTACGAGCAGTACTTC. Amino acids: CASSLALHRDPYEQYF. J is TRBJ2-7 and V is TRBV5-1, with a possible D match to TRBD1 (6 bases). The CDR3 length is 16 residues. V dropped 0 bases and J dropped 2 bases, with 15 bases sitting between them. Germline loops: CDR1 SGHRS, CDR2 YFSETQ.

V usage is TRBV7-2 and J usage is TRBJ2-1; 11 bases agree with TRBD2. The junction had 3 bases not matched to a gene; V was cut back by 1 base and J by 7 bases. The length of the CDR3 is 15 residues. Germline V gene data show CDR1 as SGHTA and CDR2 as FQGNSA. CDR3 residues: CASSLGLAGQNEQFF. DNA of the CDR3: TGTGCCAGCAGCTTAGGACTAGCGGGACAGAATGAGCAGTTCTTC.

The chain joins TRBV27 to TRBJ2-1; possible D gene TRBD2, 5 bases. V lost 5 bases and J 4 bases, leaving 18 bases between the germline ends. This CDR3 has 16 amino acids. The germline gives CDR1 MNHEY, CDR2 SMNVEV (reference sequence). CDR3: CASSREGRSWYNEQFF. The CDR3 nucleotides are TGTGCCAGCAGTCGAGAGGGTAGGAGCTGGTACAATGAGCAGTTCTTC.

V is TRBV29-1 and J is TRBJ2-3; TRBD1 agrees at 9 bases. The germline V gene has CDR1 SQVTM and CDR2 ANQGSEA. After removal of 4 bases from V and 1 base from J, the junction contained 0 bases not matched to a gene. The CDR3 length is 13 residues. Written as DNA, the CDR3 is TGCAGCGTTGGGGACAGGGGCACAGATACGCAGTATTTT. It translates to CSVGDRGTDTQYF.

This rearrangement joins TRBV6-5 to TRBJ2-7; TRBD2 agrees at 10 bases. This CDR3 contains 15 residues. Germline V gene data show CDR1 as MNHEY and CDR2 as SVGAGI. After removal of 2 bases from V and 3 bases from J, the junction contained 4 bases not matched to a gene. The CDR3 here is CASSYASGSFYEQYF. In DNA form, the CDR3 reads TGTGCCAGCAGTTACGCTAGCGGGAGCTTCTACGAGCAGTACTTC.

The CDR3 sequence is CSASRGQNNQPQHF. Here the CDR3 DNA reads TGCAGTGCTAGTCGGGGACAGAACAATCAGCCCCAGCATTTT. V usage is TRBV20-1 and J usage is TRBJ1-5; TRBD1 agrees at 7 bases. Germline V CDR1 and CDR2: DFQATT, SNEGSKA (reference sequence). This CDR3 has 14 amino acids. Trimming took 3 bases from V and 3 from J; bases not matched to a gene: 5.

With respect to this clonotype: A much larger clone differs by one base, so this may be a read error. The chain recombines TRBV29-1 with TRBJ2-5; maybe TRBD2 (6 bases). Trimming cost V 4 bases and J 2 bases, with 14 bases left between them. The CDR3 loop spans 14 amino acids. Germline V gives CDR1 SQVTM, CDR2 ANQGSEA. The chain's CDR3 is CSVADTRGQETQYF. CDR3 in DNA: TGCAGCGTTGCCGACACTCGGGGGCAAGAGACCCAGTACTTC.

This clonotype was recorded a few times. The J gene is TRBJ2-2, the V gene TRBV20-1; 8 bases are shared with TRBD2. This CDR3 has 16 amino acids. Germline V lookup: CDR1 DFQATT, CDR2 SNEGSKA (reference sequence). V trimming: 0 bases; J trimming: 2 bases; junction bases outside the gene matches: 5. CDR3 sequence: CSARDRTSGNTGELFF. The DNA of the CDR3 is TGCAGTGCTAGAGATCGAACTAGCGGAAACACCGGGGAGCTGTTTTTT.